This TCR beta chain was recovered during a study of T-cell reconstitution after alpha-beta-depleted transplantation in children. The TCRbeta library was prepared with unique molecular identifiers. Using its own MiXCR run on the PCR reads, TCRdb lists one record per CDR3 protein. Counted here are roughly 500,000 distinct CDR3 sequences, approximately 20% occurring once; the ten biggest clones make up 2.5% to 4%. The CDR3 extends over 17 amino acids. J gave up 5 bases and V 8 bases, and 14 bases lay outside the gene matches. The germline V gene has CDR1 SEHNR and CDR2 FQNEAQ (reference sequence). The chain uses TRBV7-9 and TRBJ2-7; 14 bases match TRBD2. Sequenced material: PBMCs from the stem cell graft donor, taken from the stem cell graft. The TCR originated in a human donor who donated a stem cell graft to a child with acute lymphoblastic leukemia. CDR3 residues: CASGDLRTSGRSHEQYF. The CDR3 region has the DNA TGTGCCAGCGGAGACCTCAGGACTAGCGGGAGGTCGCACGAGCAGTACTTC.